Sequencing of this TCR beta chain was carried out in a study of blood T cell repertoires in COVID-19. In the study overall: COVID-19 samples from acute and convalescent phases originated in the United States, Italy and Spain.

CDR1 SGHAT and CDR2 FQNNGV come from the germline V gene. The V end lost 2 bases, the J end lost 3 bases, and 10 bases lay between the germline ends. This CDR3 contains 15 residues. Authors' analysis steps: Amplification from reference gene primers served as the basis for estimated nucleated cell counts. Here immunoSEQ multiplex PCR was the method, and the copy in TCRdb shows in-frame clones only, minus some. V, J and clone size are taken as reported in that table, and D and trimming were inferred from the DNA itself. The data contain some 76,000 clones, over 70% of them singletons. This sequence originates from a man between 50 and 59 years old with acute or convalescent COVID-19. This sequence joins TRBV11-2 and TRBJ2-2; D not resolved. The source material was peripheral blood. CDR3 sequence: CASSLSEAHTGELFF. The CDR3 nucleotides read TGTGCCAGCAGCTTATCCGAGGCGCACACCGGGGAGCTGTTTTTT.